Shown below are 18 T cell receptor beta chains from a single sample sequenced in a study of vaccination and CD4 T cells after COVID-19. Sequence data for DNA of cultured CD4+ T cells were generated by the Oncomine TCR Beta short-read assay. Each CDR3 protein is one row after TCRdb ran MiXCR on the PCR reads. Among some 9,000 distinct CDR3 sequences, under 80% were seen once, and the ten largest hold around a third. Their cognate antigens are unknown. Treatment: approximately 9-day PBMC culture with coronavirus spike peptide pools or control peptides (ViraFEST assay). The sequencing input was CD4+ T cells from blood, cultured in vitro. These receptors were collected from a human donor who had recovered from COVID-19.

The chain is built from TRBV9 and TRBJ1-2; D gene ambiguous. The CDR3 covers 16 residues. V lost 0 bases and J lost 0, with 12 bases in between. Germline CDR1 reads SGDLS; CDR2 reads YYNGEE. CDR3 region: CASSVDPEPANYGYTF. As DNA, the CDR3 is TGTGCCAGCAGCGTAGACCCGGAACCAGCTAACTATGGCTACACCTTC.

DNA of the CDR3: TGTGCCATCAGTGCGCCCAGACAGCATAACTATGGCTACACCTTC. This translates into CAISAPRQHNYGYTF. V gene TRBV10-3 combines with J gene TRBJ1-2; weak D call: TRBD1 (5 bases). Germline V lookup: CDR1 ENHRY, CDR2 SYGVKD. Trimming pared 4 bases from V and 1 base from J, leaving 13 bases between. CDR3 size: 15 residues.

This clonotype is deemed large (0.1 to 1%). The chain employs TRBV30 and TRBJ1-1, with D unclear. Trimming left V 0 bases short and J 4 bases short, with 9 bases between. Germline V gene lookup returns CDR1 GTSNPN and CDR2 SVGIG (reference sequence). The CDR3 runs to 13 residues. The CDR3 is CAWSVEGGTEAFF. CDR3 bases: TGTGCCTGGAGTGTAGAGGGAGGCACTGAAGCTTTCTTT.

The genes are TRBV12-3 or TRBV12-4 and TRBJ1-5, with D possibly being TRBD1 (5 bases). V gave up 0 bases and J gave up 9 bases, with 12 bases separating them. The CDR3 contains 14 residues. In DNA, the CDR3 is TGTGCCAGCAGTTTAGCGCGTGTTGGGGGGCCCCAGCATTTT. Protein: CASSLARVGGPQHF.

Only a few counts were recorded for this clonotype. In DNA, the CDR3 is TGCGCCAGCAGCCAAGATGTCCCGGGGAATGGGTATGGCTACACCTTC. Translated, it gives CASSQDVPGNGYGYTF. The V and J genes are TRBV4-1 and TRBJ1-2; D gene unclear. The length of the CDR3 is 16 residues. CDR1 MGHRA and CDR2 YSYEKL come from the germline V gene. Trimming took 0 bases from V and 5 from J, leaving 16 bases between them.

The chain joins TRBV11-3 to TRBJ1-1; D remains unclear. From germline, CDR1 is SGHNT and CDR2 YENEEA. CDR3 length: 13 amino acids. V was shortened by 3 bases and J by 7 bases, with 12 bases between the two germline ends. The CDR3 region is CASSLTTGLEAFF. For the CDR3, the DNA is TGTGCCAGCAGCTTGACGACGGGCCTTGAAGCTTTCTTT.

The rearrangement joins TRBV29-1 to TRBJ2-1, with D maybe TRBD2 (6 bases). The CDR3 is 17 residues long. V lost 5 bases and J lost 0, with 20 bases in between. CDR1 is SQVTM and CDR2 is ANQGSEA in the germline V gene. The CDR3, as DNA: TGCAGCGTTCTTCTATACCAAGCGGGTGTCTCCTACAATGAGCAGTTCTTC. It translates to CSVLLYQAGVSYNEQFF.

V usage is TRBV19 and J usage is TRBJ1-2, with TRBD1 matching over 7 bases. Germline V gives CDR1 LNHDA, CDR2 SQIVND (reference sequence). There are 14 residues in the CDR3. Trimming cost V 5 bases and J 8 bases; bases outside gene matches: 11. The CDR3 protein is CASSPQGVAGGYTF. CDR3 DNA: TGTGCCAGTAGTCCGCAGGGGGTTGCCGGGGGCTACACCTTC.

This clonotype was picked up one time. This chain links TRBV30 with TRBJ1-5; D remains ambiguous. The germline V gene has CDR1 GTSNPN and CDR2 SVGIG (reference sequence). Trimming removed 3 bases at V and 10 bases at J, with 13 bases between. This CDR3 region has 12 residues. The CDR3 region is CAWRDPPGPQHF. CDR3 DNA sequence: TGTGCCTGGAGAGACCCCCCGGGACCCCAGCATTTT.

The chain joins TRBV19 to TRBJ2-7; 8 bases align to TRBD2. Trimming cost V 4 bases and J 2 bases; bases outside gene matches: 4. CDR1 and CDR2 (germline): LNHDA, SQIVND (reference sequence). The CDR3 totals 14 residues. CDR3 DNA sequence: TGTGCCAGTAGTAAAGCGGGAGTCCCCTACGAGCAGTACTTC. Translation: CASSKAGVPYEQYF.

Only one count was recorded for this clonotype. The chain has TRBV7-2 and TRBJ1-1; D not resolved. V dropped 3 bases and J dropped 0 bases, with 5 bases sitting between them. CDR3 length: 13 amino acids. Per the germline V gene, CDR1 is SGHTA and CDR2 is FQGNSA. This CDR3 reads CASSFFLNTEAFF. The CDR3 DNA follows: TGTGCCAGCAGCTTCTTCCTGAACACTGAAGCTTTCTTT.

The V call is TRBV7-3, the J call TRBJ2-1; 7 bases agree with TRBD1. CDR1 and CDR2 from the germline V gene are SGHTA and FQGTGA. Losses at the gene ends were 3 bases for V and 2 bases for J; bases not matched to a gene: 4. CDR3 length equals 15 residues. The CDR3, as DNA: TGTGCCAGCAGCTTCGGACAGGCGACCTACAATGAGCAGTTCTTC. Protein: CASSFGQATYNEQFF.

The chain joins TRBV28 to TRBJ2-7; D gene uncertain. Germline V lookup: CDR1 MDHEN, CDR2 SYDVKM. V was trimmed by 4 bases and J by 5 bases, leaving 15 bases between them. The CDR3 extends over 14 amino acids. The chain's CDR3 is CASSSKRLDHEQYF. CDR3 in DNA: TGTGCCAGCAGTTCCAAGCGATTAGACCACGAGCAGTACTTC.

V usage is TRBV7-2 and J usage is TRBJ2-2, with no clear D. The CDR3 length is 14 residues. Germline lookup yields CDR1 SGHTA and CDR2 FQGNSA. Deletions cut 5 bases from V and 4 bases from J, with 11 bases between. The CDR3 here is CASSPGRITGELFF. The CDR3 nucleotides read TGTGCCAGCAGCCCAGGTCGAATCACCGGGGAGCTGTTTTTT.

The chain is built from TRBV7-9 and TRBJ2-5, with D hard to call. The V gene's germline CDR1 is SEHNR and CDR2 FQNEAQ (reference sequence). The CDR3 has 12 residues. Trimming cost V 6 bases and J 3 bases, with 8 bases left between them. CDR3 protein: CASRLIKETQYF. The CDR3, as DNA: TGTGCCAGCAGGTTAATCAAAGAGACCCAGTACTTC.

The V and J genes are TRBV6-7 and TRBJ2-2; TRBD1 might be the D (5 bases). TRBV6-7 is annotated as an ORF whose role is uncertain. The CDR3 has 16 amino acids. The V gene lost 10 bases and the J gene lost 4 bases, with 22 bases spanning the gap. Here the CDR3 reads CANERTQGGRTGELFF. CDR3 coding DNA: TGTGCCAACGAAAGGACGCAGGGTGGACGCACCGGGGAGCTGTTTTTT.

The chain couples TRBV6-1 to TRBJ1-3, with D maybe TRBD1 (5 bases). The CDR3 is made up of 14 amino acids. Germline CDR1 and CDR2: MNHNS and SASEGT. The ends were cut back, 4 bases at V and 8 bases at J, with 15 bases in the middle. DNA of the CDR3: TGTGCCAGCAGTGGTTCAGGGAACGCGGACACCATATATTTT. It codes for CASSGSGNADTIYF.

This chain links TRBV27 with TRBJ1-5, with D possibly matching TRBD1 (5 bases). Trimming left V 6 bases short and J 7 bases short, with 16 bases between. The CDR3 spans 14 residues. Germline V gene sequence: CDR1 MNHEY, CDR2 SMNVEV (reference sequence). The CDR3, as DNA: TGTGCCAGCAGGGTCCGGGGAGAGGGGCAGCCCCAGCATTTT. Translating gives CASRVRGEGQPQHF.